This T cell receptor (beta chain) is from a study of shared clonotypes between healthy human individuals. Study in general: The study drew on two women and three men aged 18 to 49 as donors.

This clone was observed a single time. Antigen specificity is unknown. Other DNA sequences in this specimen translate into the identical CDR3. CD45RA-negative memory and CD45RA+ naive subsets were split from the CD4+ cells. Broader study findings: Depth was large, yet rarefaction showed that sorted-subset sequencing was incomplete.

The CDR3 is 15 amino acids. Germline V gene sequence: CDR1 SGHTA, CDR2 FQGNSA. Trimming took 6 bases from V and 3 from J; bases not matched to a gene: 6. Genomic DNA of each subset was evenly split across several immunoSEQ plates. The table came from immunoSEQ multiplex PCR; TCRdb's copy has only in-frame clones and leaves some out. The data show roughly 2 million clones, roughly 94% seen once. The chain has TRBV7-2 and TRBJ2-1, with 9 nucleotides matching TRBD2. Input material: naive CD4+ T cells sorted from blood. This sample's subset: CD45RA+ positively selected. The sequence was collected from a young man in good health. CDR3 in amino acids: CASSFASGVYNEQFF. Written as DNA, the CDR3 is TGTGCCAGCAGTTTTGCTAGCGGGGTCTACAATGAGCAGTTCTTC.